Below are 6 T cell receptor beta chains sequenced from a single sample in a study of PD-L1 blockade in urothelial cancer. Time point: pretreatment peripheral blood. TCRdb's table, derived via immunoSEQ multiplex PCR, lists solely in-frame clones and lacks some. Of 70,000 to 95,000 clones in the sample, roughly 90% are singletons; the top ten hold about 1%. The sample consisted of PBMCs, taken around atezolizumab (anti-PD-L1) treatment. The receptors derive from a woman of 80 years or more with urothelial cancer.

V and J are TRBV28 and TRBJ2-4; 7 bases align to TRBD2. The V segment lost 2 bases and the J segment 0 bases; nucleotides outside the gene matches: 7. The CDR3 length is 17 residues. CDR1 and CDR2 (germline): MDHEN, SYDVKM. The CDR3 loop reads CASSLPQRGVAKNIQYF. The CDR3 DNA reads as TGTGCCAGCAGTTTACCTCAACGGGGGGTAGCCAAAAACATTCAGTACTTC.

The chain recombines TRBV15 with TRBJ1-4; D unclear. The CDR3 totals 13 residues. Germline CDR1 is LNHNV and CDR2 is YYDKDF (reference sequence). V was clipped by 4 bases and J by 8 bases, with 11 bases between them. The CDR3 reads CATSIKWEEKLFF. Written as DNA, the CDR3 is TGTGCCACCAGCATTAAGTGGGAGGAAAAACTGTTTTTT.

V usage is TRBV28 and J usage is TRBJ1-3, with 8 bases fitting TRBD1. Unmatched junction bases numbered 8, after V lost 7 bases and J lost 6 bases. This CDR3 is built from 14 residues. Germline loops: CDR1 MDHEN, CDR2 SYDVKM. The CDR3: CASTPGGQENTIYF. In DNA form, the CDR3 reads TGTGCCAGCACCCCTGGGGGACAGGAAAACACCATATATTTT. The variable domain in full, completed from reference TRBV28 and TRBJ1-3, reads DVKVTQSSRYLVKRTGEKVFLECVQDMDHENMFWYRQDPGLGLRLIYFSYDVKMKEKGDIPEGYSVSREKKERFSLILESASTNQTSMYLCASTPGGQENTIYFGEGSWLTVV.

The chain employs TRBV9 and TRBJ2-7; TRBD2 aligns across 10 bases. CDR1 and CDR2 from the germline V gene are SGDLS and YYNGEE. V gave up 0 bases and J gave up 3 bases; unmatched junction bases: 0. The CDR3 sequence is 14 residues long. Here the CDR3 DNA reads TGTGCCAGCAGCGTAGGGACTAGCGGCTACGAGCAGTACTTC. It specifies CASSVGTSGYEQYF.

In this sample, this clone turned up once. The gene calls are TRBV7-2 and TRBJ2-1, with 10 bases fitting TRBD2. Germline CDR1 and CDR2: SGHTA and FQGNSA. V trimming: 7 bases; J trimming: 9 bases; junction bases outside the gene matches: 9. This CDR3 spans 14 amino acids. CDR3 in DNA: TGTGCCAGCATGATCACTAGCGGGACGGGTGAGCAGTTCTTC. Its translation is CASMITSGTGEQFF.

The chain links TRBV18 to TRBJ2-7; no reliable D call. The CDR3 totals 14 residues. Trimming left V 4 bases short and J 2 bases short, with 12 bases between. Germline CDR1 KGHSH, CDR2 LQKENI. The CDR3 DNA follows: TGTGCCAGCTCACTCCAGGATGGGCCCTACGAGCAGTACTTC. Encoded protein: CASSLQDGPYEQYF.